A selection of T cell receptor beta chains follows, all from one sample in a study of T cells in localized non-small cell lung cancer. Sequenced by immunoSEQ multiplex PCR; TCRdb stores in-frame clones only, minus some. Of around 30,000 clones detected, 90% to 95% appear once; the ten largest clones hold approximately 5.2%. The source material was PBMCs, sampled before any cancer treatment. The receptors here all came from a man aged 40 to 70 with stage II lung adenocarcinoma. CDR3s include the opening cysteine and the closing phenylalanine or tryptophan. Fields, in order: J gene, clone size, V gene, D gene, CDR3 protein, CDR3 DNA. The D gene is left open where the match is weak. Expanded clones get a size class; other rows say once, few or many, or leave the size out.

j_call: TRBJ2-1; clone_size: NA; v_call: TRBV30; d_call: TRBD2; cdr3_aa: CAWSELAGGYEQFF; cdr3_nt: TGTGCCTGGAGCGAACTAGCGGGAGGTTATGAGCAGTTCTTC
j_call: TRBJ1-2; clone_size: few; v_call: TRBV28; d_call: NA; cdr3_aa: CASNQKGYGYTF; cdr3_nt: TGTGCCAGCAATCAGAAGGGGTATGGCTACACCTTC
j_call: TRBJ2-1; clone_size: NA; v_call: TRBV10-3; d_call: TRBD2; cdr3_aa: CAIRDTSGSGSYNEQFF; cdr3_nt: TGTGCCATCAGAGATACTAGCGGGAGCGGGAGTTACAATGAGCAGTTCTTC
j_call: TRBJ1-5; clone_size: NA; v_call: TRBV18; d_call: NA; cdr3_aa: CASSPQGSNQPQHF; cdr3_nt: TGTGCCAGCTCACCGCAGGGTAGCAATCAGCCCCAGCATTTT
j_call: TRBJ1-5; clone_size: NA; v_call: TRBV27; d_call: NA; cdr3_aa: CASSRLSNQPQHF; cdr3_nt: TGTGCCAGCAGTCGGCTTAGCAATCAGCCCCAGCATTTT
j_call: TRBJ1-1; clone_size: NA; v_call: TRBV11-2; d_call: NA; cdr3_aa: CASSFDGNTEAFF; cdr3_nt: TGTGCCAGCAGCTTCGACGGGAACACTGAAGCTTTCTTT
j_call: TRBJ2-2; clone_size: NA; v_call: TRBV7-3; d_call: TRBD2; cdr3_aa: CASSLPVEGGTGELFF; cdr3_nt: TGTGCCAGCAGCCTGCCCGTTGAGGGAGGGACCGGGGAGCTGTTTTTT
j_call: TRBJ1-2; clone_size: NA; v_call: TRBV28; d_call: TRBD1; cdr3_aa: CASKGQGARGYGYTF; cdr3_nt: TGTGCCAGCAAGGGACAGGGGGCGCGGGGCTATGGCTACACCTTC
j_call: TRBJ1-4; clone_size: NA; v_call: TRBV15; d_call: NA; cdr3_aa: CATSRDHGEKLFF; cdr3_nt: TGTGCCACCAGCAGAGATCACGGTGAAAAACTGTTTTTT
j_call: TRBJ2-2; clone_size: NA; v_call: TRBV28; d_call: NA; cdr3_aa: CASRPAGGELFF; cdr3_nt: TGTGCCAGCAGACCCGCTGGCGGGGAGCTGTTTTTT
j_call: TRBJ1-2; clone_size: NA; v_call: TRBV6-5; d_call: TRBD1; cdr3_aa: CASRPHRGKHVGYTF; cdr3_nt: TGTGCCAGCAGGCCTCACAGGGGAAAACATGTTGGCTACACCTTC
j_call: TRBJ1-2; clone_size: NA; v_call: TRBV7-9; d_call: TRBD1; cdr3_aa: CASTLTGGHYGYTF; cdr3_nt: TGTGCCAGCACCCTTACAGGGGGCCACTATGGCTACACCTTC
j_call: TRBJ2-4; clone_size: NA; v_call: TRBV5-4; d_call: NA; cdr3_aa: CASSQDWGNIQYF; cdr3_nt: TGTGCCAGCAGCCAGGATTGGGGGAACATTCAGTACTTC
j_call: TRBJ1-1; clone_size: NA; v_call: TRBV6-6; d_call: NA; cdr3_aa: CASSLSGAEAFF; cdr3_nt: TGTGCCAGCAGTCTGTCGGGGGCGGAAGCTTTCTTT
j_call: TRBJ1-2; clone_size: NA; v_call: TRBV4-3; d_call: NA; cdr3_aa: CASSQDWDRAGYTF; cdr3_nt: TGCGCCAGCAGCCAAGATTGGGATCGGGCTGGCTACACCTTC
j_call: TRBJ1-1; clone_size: NA; v_call: TRBV14; d_call: NA; cdr3_aa: CASSQAGGSNTEAFF; cdr3_nt: TGTGCCAGCAGTCAAGCGGGGGGCTCGAACACTGAAGCTTTCTTT
j_call: TRBJ2-1; clone_size: NA; v_call: TRBV7-7; d_call: NA; cdr3_aa: CASSLSLNNEQFF; cdr3_nt: TGTGCCAGCAGCTTAAGTTTGAACAATGAGCAGTTCTTC
j_call: TRBJ2-2; clone_size: once; v_call: TRBV4-3; d_call: TRBD2; cdr3_aa: CASSLAGGTGELFF; cdr3_nt: TGCGCCAGCAGTCTAGCGGGAGGTACCGGGGAGCTGTTTTTT
j_call: TRBJ1-5; clone_size: NA; v_call: TRBV7-2; d_call: NA; cdr3_aa: CASSFQGNQPQHF; cdr3_nt: TGTGCCAGCAGCTTTCAGGGGAATCAGCCCCAGCATTTT
j_call: TRBJ1-3; clone_size: NA; v_call: TRBV19; d_call: NA; cdr3_aa: CASGELPGNTIYF; cdr3_nt: TGTGCCAGTGGAGAGCTACCTGGAAACACCATATATTTT
j_call: TRBJ2-7; clone_size: NA; v_call: TRBV6-5; d_call: TRBD1; cdr3_aa: CASTWTGGDEQYF; cdr3_nt: TGTGCCAGCACCTGGACAGGGGGAGACGAGCAGTACTTC
j_call: TRBJ1-1; clone_size: NA; v_call: TRBV19; d_call: TRBD1; cdr3_aa: CASTTGQGAWFHAVNTEAFF; cdr3_nt: TGTGCCAGTACCACAGGACAGGGGGCTTGGTTTCATGCGGTGAACACTGAAGCTTTCTTT
j_call: TRBJ2-7; clone_size: NA; v_call: TRBV5-1; d_call: NA; cdr3_aa: CASSFPGVYEQYF; cdr3_nt: TGCGCCAGCAGCTTTCCGGGGGTCTACGAGCAGTACTTC
j_call: TRBJ2-5; clone_size: NA; v_call: TRBV5-6; d_call: TRBD1; cdr3_aa: CASSGTGVGETQYF; cdr3_nt: TGTGCCAGCAGCGGGACAGGGGTGGGAGAGACCCAGTACTTC
j_call: TRBJ2-1; clone_size: NA; v_call: TRBV28; d_call: NA; cdr3_aa: CASSLIISSYNEQFF; cdr3_nt: TGTGCCAGCAGTTTAATTATTAGCTCCTACAATGAGCAGTTCTTC
j_call: TRBJ2-7; clone_size: NA; v_call: TRBV18; d_call: TRBD1; cdr3_aa: CASSPGVEDRVYEQYF; cdr3_nt: TGTGCCAGCTCACCAGGGGTAGAGGACAGGGTTTACGAGCAGTACTTC
j_call: TRBJ1-4; clone_size: once; v_call: TRBV19; d_call: TRBD1; cdr3_aa: CASSIDLYMGDRGQTNEKLFF; cdr3_nt: TGTGCCAGTAGTATAGATCTATATATGGGGGACAGGGGGCAAACTAATGAAAAACTGTTTTTT
j_call: TRBJ2-2; clone_size: NA; v_call: TRBV28; d_call: TRBD2; cdr3_aa: CAAGDVLIPGELFF; cdr3_nt: TGTGCCGCGGGGGACGTTCTAATACCCGGGGAGCTGTTTTTT
j_call: TRBJ2-7; clone_size: once; v_call: TRBV5-1; d_call: TRBD1; cdr3_aa: CASSFTTGTGPYEQYF; cdr3_nt: TGCGCCAGCAGCTTTACTACCGGGACAGGGCCCTACGAGCAGTACTTC
j_call: TRBJ2-2; clone_size: once; v_call: TRBV19; d_call: TRBD2; cdr3_aa: CASSVASGMKIGELFF; cdr3_nt: TGTGCCAGTAGTGTGGCTAGCGGGATGAAGATCGGGGAGCTGTTTTTT
j_call: TRBJ2-3; clone_size: once; v_call: TRBV5-6; d_call: NA; cdr3_aa: CASSGSGIGTDTQYF; cdr3_nt: TGTGCCAGCAGTGGGTCGGGGATTGGTACAGATACGCAGTATTTT
j_call: TRBJ2-2; clone_size: few; v_call: TRBV25-1; d_call: NA; cdr3_aa: CASSSSRDFPTGELFF; cdr3_nt: TGTGCCAGCAGTTCCTCCCGGGACTTCCCCACCGGGGAGCTGTTTTTT
j_call: TRBJ1-4; clone_size: NA; v_call: TRBV28; d_call: TRBD1; cdr3_aa: CASSRDRTQSPPGIKLFF; cdr3_nt: TGTGCCAGCAGTCGGGACAGGACCCAATCTCCCCCGGGGATTAAACTGTTTTTT
j_call: TRBJ1-3; clone_size: NA; v_call: TRBV15; d_call: NA; cdr3_aa: CATSRIVRPGNTIYF; cdr3_nt: TGTGCCACCAGCAGAATTGTGAGGCCGGGAAACACCATATATTTT
j_call: TRBJ1-5; clone_size: NA; v_call: TRBV28; d_call: NA; cdr3_aa: CASSLARGDQPQHF; cdr3_nt: TGTGCCAGCAGTTTAGCGCGCGGGGATCAGCCCCAGCATTTT
j_call: TRBJ2-7; clone_size: NA; v_call: TRBV6-1; d_call: NA; cdr3_aa: CASSERDHEQYF; cdr3_nt: TGTGCCAGCAGTGAGCGAGATCACGAGCAGTACTTC
j_call: TRBJ2-1; clone_size: NA; v_call: TRBV19; d_call: NA; cdr3_aa: CASSVRDPYNEQFF; cdr3_nt: TGTGCCAGTAGTGTGAGGGACCCCTACAATGAGCAGTTCTTC
j_call: TRBJ1-3; clone_size: NA; v_call: TRBV21-1; d_call: NA; cdr3_aa: CAWKRQGKAGNTIYF; cdr3_nt: TGTGCCTGGAAGCGACAGGGCAAGGCTGGAAACACCATATATTTT
j_call: TRBJ2-3; clone_size: once; v_call: TRBV27; d_call: TRBD2; cdr3_aa: CASIPPRRGGLTADTQYF; cdr3_nt: TGTGCCAGCATCCCCCCCCGGCGGGGGGGCCTCACTGCAGATACGCAGTATTTT
j_call: TRBJ1-5; clone_size: NA; v_call: TRBV19; d_call: NA; cdr3_aa: CASSIEGFGNQPQHF; cdr3_nt: TGTGCCAGTAGTATAGAGGGTTTTGGGAATCAGCCCCAGCATTTT